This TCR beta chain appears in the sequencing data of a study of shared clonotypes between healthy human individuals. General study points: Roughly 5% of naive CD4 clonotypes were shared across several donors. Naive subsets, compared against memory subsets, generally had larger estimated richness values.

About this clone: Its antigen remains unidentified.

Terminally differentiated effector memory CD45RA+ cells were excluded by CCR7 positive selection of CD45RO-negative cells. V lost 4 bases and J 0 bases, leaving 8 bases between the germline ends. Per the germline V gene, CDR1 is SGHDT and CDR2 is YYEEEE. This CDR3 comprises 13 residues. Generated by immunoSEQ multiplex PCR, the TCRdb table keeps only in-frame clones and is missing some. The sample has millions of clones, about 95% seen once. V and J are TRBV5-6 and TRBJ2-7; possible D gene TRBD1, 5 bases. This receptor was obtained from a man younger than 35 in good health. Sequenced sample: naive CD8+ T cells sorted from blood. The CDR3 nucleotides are TGTGCCAGCAGCGCGACAGTCTCCTACGAGCAGTACTTC. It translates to CASSATVSYEQYF.